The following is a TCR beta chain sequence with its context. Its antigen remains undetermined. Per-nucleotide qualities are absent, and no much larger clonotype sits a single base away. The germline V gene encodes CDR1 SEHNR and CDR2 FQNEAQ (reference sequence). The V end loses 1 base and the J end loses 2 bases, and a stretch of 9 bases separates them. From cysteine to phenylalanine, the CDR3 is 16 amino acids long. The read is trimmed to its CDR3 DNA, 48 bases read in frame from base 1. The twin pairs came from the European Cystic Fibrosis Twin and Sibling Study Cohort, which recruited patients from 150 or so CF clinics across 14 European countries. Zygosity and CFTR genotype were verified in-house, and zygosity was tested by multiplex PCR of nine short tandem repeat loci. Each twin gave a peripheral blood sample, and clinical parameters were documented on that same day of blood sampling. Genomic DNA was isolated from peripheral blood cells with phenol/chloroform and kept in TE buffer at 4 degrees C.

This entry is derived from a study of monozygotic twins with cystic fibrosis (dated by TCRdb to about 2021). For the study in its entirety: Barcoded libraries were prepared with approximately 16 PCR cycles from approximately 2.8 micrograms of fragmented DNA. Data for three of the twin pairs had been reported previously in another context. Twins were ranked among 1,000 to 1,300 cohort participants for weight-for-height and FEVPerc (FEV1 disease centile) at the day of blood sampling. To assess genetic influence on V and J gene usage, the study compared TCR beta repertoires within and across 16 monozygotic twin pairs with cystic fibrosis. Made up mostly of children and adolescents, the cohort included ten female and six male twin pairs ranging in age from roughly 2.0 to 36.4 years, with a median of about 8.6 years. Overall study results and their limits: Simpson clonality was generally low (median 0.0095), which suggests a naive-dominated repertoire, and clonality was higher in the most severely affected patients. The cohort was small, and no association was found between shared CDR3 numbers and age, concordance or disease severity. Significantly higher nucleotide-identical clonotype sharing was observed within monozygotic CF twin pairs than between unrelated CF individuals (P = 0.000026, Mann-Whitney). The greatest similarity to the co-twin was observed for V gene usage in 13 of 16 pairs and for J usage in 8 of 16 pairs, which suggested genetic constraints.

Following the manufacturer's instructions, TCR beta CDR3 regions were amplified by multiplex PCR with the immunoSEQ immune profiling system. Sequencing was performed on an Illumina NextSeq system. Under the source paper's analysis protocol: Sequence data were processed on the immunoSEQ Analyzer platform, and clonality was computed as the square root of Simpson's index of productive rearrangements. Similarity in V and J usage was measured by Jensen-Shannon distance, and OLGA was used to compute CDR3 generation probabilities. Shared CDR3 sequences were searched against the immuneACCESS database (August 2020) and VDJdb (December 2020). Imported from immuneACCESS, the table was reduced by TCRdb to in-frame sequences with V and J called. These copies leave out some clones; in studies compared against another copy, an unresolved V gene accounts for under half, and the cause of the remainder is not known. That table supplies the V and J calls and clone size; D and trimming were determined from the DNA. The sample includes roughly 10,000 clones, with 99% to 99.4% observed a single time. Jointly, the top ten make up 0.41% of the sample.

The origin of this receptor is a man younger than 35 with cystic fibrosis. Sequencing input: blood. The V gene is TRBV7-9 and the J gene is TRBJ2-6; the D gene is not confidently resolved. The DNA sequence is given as TGTGCCAGCAGCTTAGAGGCGGCAGCTGGGGCCAACGTCCTGACTTTC. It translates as CASSLEAAAGANVLTF.